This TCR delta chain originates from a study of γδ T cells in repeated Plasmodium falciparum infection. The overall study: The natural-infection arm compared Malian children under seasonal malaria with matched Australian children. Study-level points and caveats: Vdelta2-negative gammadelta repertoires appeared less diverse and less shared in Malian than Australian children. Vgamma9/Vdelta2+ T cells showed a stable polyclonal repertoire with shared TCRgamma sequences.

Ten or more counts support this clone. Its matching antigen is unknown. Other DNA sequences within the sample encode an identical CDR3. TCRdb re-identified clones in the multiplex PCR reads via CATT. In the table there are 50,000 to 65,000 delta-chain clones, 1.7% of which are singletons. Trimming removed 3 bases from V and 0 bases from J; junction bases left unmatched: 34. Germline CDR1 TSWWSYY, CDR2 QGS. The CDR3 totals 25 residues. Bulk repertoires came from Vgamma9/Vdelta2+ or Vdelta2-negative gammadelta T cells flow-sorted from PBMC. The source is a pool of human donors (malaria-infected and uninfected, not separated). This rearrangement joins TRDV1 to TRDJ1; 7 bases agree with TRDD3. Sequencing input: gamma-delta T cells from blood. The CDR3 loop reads CALGDGLHKFGGPPVPFLYTDKLIF. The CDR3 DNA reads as TGTGCTCTTGGGGATGGCCTTCATAAATTTGGGGGACCCCCCGTCCCATTCTTGTACACCGATAAACTCATCTTT.